The 25 T cell receptor beta chains below all came from one sample that was sequenced in a study of beta chain features in type 1 diabetes. Overall study results and limits: People with Type 1 diabetes carried modestly yet significantly shorter TCRB CDR3s in all four CD4+ subsets.

These TCRs are of unknown antigen specificity. The whole isolated RNA underwent reverse transcription, so sequencing captured expressed TCRB transcripts. Profiled with immunoSEQ multiplex PCR; TCRdb holds only in-frame clones, not every one. The sample shows 300,000 to 400,000 clones, over 8.5% of them seen only once. The sample taken for sequencing was central memory CD4+ T cells from blood. Source of these receptors: a man aged 25-40 years with type 1 diabetes.

This clone was seen only a few times. The chain combines TRBV6-5 with TRBJ2-3; TRBD2 matches 8 bases. The CDR3 totals 14 residues. CDR1 is MNHEY, CDR2 SVGAGI, per germline. With 9 bases clipped from V and 3 bases from J, the junction kept 8 bases outside the gene matches. The CDR3 DNA follows: TGTGCCAGTCAAGCGGGAGCGGGAACAGATACGCAGTATTTT. This gives the protein CASQAGAGTDTQYF.

The CDR3 loop is CATSRGTTGGHNEQFF. The DNA for the CDR3 is TGTGCCACCAGCAGAGGCACAACAGGGGGCCACAATGAGCAGTTCTTC. J is TRBJ2-1 and V is TRBV15; TRBD1 matches 9 bases. Per the germline V gene, CDR1 is LNHNV and CDR2 is YYDKDF (reference sequence). The CDR3 is made up of 16 amino acids. V shed 1 base, J shed 5 bases, and the junction held 6 bases outside the gene matches.

CDR3 in DNA: TGTGCCAGCAGCTTAGGGGGGACCTTCTACGAGCAGTACTTC. Residues: CASSLGGTFYEQYF. The chain links TRBV7-2 to TRBJ2-7; either TRBD1 or TRBD2 may supply D (5 bases each). CDR1 is SGHTA, CDR2 FQGNSA, per germline. The V end was cut by 1 base, the J end by 3 bases, with 10 bases between. This CDR3 has 14 residues.

J is TRBJ2-1 and V is TRBV11-3; either TRBD1 or TRBD2 may supply D (6 bases each). Germline V gene lookup returns CDR1 SGHNT and CDR2 YENEEA. Trimming took 5 bases from V and 10 from J, leaving 15 bases between them. The CDR3 loop spans 13 amino acids. CDR3 in DNA: TGTGCCAGCAGCCTACTTGGGGGGACAGAGCAGTTCTTC. It encodes CASSLLGGTEQFF. Full variable domain (missing parts from reference TRBV11-3 and TRBJ2-1): EAGVVQSPRYKIIEKKQPVAFWCNPISGHNTLYWYLQNLGQGPELLIRYENEEAVDDSQLPKDRFSAERLKGVDSTLKIQPAELGDSAVYLCASSLLGGTEQFFGPGTRLTVL.

The chain links TRBV6-6 to TRBJ2-3; TRBD1 aligns across 8 bases. The V gene end was trimmed by 6 bases and the J gene end by 3 bases; junction bases not matched to a gene: 8. This CDR3 has 15 amino acids. Germline V CDR1 and CDR2: MNHNY, SVGAGI (reference sequence). The DNA of the CDR3 is TGTGCCAGCAGCGTGGGACAGGTTCTAACAGATACGCAGTATTTT. It is translated as CASSVGQVLTDTQYF.

This chain links TRBV5-1 with TRBJ2-7; 8 nucleotides line up with TRBD1. Trimming at V came to 0 bases and at J to 5 bases, leaving 7 bases not matched to a gene. Germline assignment: CDR1 SGHRS and CDR2 YFSETQ. The CDR3 loop spans 15 amino acids. For the CDR3, the DNA is TGCGCCAGCAGCTTGGGTCAGGGGGCTGTAAACGAGCAGTACTTC. The encoded protein is CASSLGQGAVNEQYF.

The rearrangement joins TRBV7-8 to TRBJ2-5, with TRBD1 identical over 9 bases. The length of the CDR3 is 16 residues. With 4 bases clipped from V and 5 bases from J, the junction kept 11 bases outside the gene matches. The germline CDR1 and CDR2 sequences are SGHVS and FQNEAQ. The CDR3 nucleotides are TGTGCCAGCAGCTCGTCGACAGGGGGATCAGGGGAGACCCAGTACTTC. Protein product: CASSSSTGGSGETQYF.

The CDR3 is CASSPTGGANTGELFF. DNA of the CDR3: TGTGCCAGCAGCCCGACAGGGGGCGCGAACACCGGGGAGCTGTTTTTT. The genes are TRBV5-6 and TRBJ2-2; TRBD1 agrees at 10 bases. Germline values: CDR1 SGHDT, CDR2 YYEEEE. J lost 0 bases, V lost 4 bases, and 3 bases had no gene match. The length of the CDR3 is 16 residues. The full variable domain, with the rest looked up from reference TRBV5-6 and TRBJ2-2, is DAGVTQSPTHLIKTRGQQVTLRCSPKSGHDTVSWYQQALGQGPQFIFQYYEEEERQRGNFPDRFSGHQFPNYSSELNVNALLLGDSALYLCASSPTGGANTGELFFGEGSRLTVL.

The chain links TRBV5-4 to TRBJ2-1; possible D gene TRBD2, 6 bases. V lost 6 bases to trimming and J lost 7 bases, with 11 bases between them. The CDR3 runs 12 residues. Per the germline V gene, CDR1 is SGHNT and CDR2 is YYREEE (reference sequence). CDR3 coding DNA: TGTGCCAGCACCCTTGGGGGGAATGAGCAGTTCTTC. It specifies CASTLGGNEQFF.

A few counts support this clone. This chain links TRBV7-2 with TRBJ1-1; 7 bases line up with TRBD1. The germline CDR1 and CDR2 sequences are SGHTA and FQGNSA. CDR3 size: 14 residues. V lost 5 bases, J lost 6 bases, and 9 bases stayed unmatched. DNA of the CDR3: TGTGCCAGCAGCATCCAACAGGGGTGGCCTGAAGCTTTCTTT. Translation gives CASSIQQGWPEAFF.

The chain links TRBV27 to TRBJ2-1, with a weak D call TRBD2 (5 bases). The length of the CDR3 is 15 residues. From germline, CDR1 is MNHEY and CDR2 SMNVEV (reference sequence). Deletions cut 2 bases from V and 4 bases from J, with 12 bases between. The CDR3 here is CASSLNGVLYNEQFF. DNA for the CDR3: TGTGCCAGCAGTTTAAACGGGGTCTTATACAATGAGCAGTTCTTC.

This chain connects TRBV6-1 to TRBJ2-7; 11 bases fit TRBD1. With V trimmed by 7 bases and J by 0 bases, 5 bases remained unmatched. CDR3 length: 15 residues. In germline, CDR1 is MNHNS, CDR2 SASEGT. The DNA of the CDR3 is TGTGCCAGCACCTGGACAGGGGGCATCTCCTACGAGCAGTACTTC. This translates into CASTWTGGISYEQYF.

This clone was seen many times. The rearrangement joins TRBV28 to TRBJ2-7; maybe TRBD2 (6 bases). Germline V gene sequence: CDR1 MDHEN, CDR2 SYDVKM. V was shortened by 6 bases and J by 4 bases, with 19 bases between the two germline ends. The CDR3 loop spans 15 amino acids. The CDR3 sequence: CASSPGGGGLYEQYF. The CDR3 region has the DNA TGTGCCAGCAGCCCCGGGGGAGGTGGGCTTTACGAGCAGTACTTC.

The genes are TRBV27 and TRBJ1-5; D is unclear. V lost 3 bases and J lost 0, with 3 bases in between. This CDR3 contains 13 residues. Germline assignment: CDR1 MNHEY and CDR2 SMNVEV (reference sequence). CDR3 in amino acids: CASSFNSNQPQHF. In DNA, the CDR3 is TGTGCCAGCAGTTTTAATAGCAATCAGCCCCAGCATTTT.

The chain uses TRBV6-6 and TRBJ2-7, with D tentatively TRBD1 or TRBD2 (6 bases each). The CDR3 runs 15 residues. V lost 6 bases and J lost 4, with 19 bases in between. Per the germline V gene, CDR1 is MNHNY and CDR2 is SVGAGI (reference sequence). The CDR3 is CASRGTSGADYEQYF. Written as DNA, the CDR3 is TGTGCCAGCAGGGGAACCTCGGGGGCGGATTACGAGCAGTACTTC.

This clone has ten or more counts. V usage is TRBV28 and J usage is TRBJ2-5; the D call may be TRBD1 or TRBD2 (5 bases each). V gave up 5 bases and J gave up 4 bases, with 14 bases separating them. CDR1 is MDHEN, CDR2 SYDVKM, per germline. The CDR3 length is 14 residues. The CDR3 nucleotides read TGTGCCAGCAGTCTCCCCGGGACGTTAGAGACCCAGTACTTC. It translates to CASSLPGTLETQYF.

The chain is built from TRBV28 and TRBJ2-7; 8 nucleotides match TRBD2. This CDR3 region has 14 residues. V lost 6 bases, J lost 3 bases, and 7 bases stayed unmatched. Germline values: CDR1 MDHEN, CDR2 SYDVKM. CDR3 bases: TGTGCCAGCAGGGGGGGGACTAGTTTCTACGAGCAGTACTTC. Amino acid sequence: CASRGGTSFYEQYF.

The chain links TRBV4-2 to TRBJ1-1, with D perhaps matching TRBD1 (6 bases). From germline, CDR1 is LGHNA and CDR2 YNFKEQ. Trimming stripped 0 bases from V and 5 bases from J, with 16 bases between. This CDR3 is 16 amino acids long. The CDR3 protein is CASSQDSRSRGTEAFF. The CDR3 DNA reads TGTGCCAGCAGCCAAGACAGCCGGTCCAGGGGAACTGAAGCTTTCTTT.

In its sample, this clone was seen a few times. V and J are TRBV18 and TRBJ1-4, with 9 positions matching TRBD1. The CDR3 is 19 amino acids. J lost 2 bases, V lost 3 bases, and 13 bases had no gene match. Germline values: CDR1 KGHSH, CDR2 LQKENI. The CDR3: CASSPRGQGSIRTNEKLFF. CDR3 DNA: TGTGCCAGCTCACCTCGGGGACAGGGATCAATCCGGACTAATGAAAAACTGTTTTTT.

This chain links TRBV15 with TRBJ2-5, with no clear D. Per the germline V gene, CDR1 is LNHNV and CDR2 is YYDKDF (reference sequence). The CDR3 runs to 15 residues. V lost 0 bases to trimming and J lost 7 bases, with 15 bases between them. The CDR3 coding sequence is TGTGCCACCAGCAGAGAGGATGGCCCCCACGGGACCCAGTACTTC. This encodes CATSREDGPHGTQYF.

This clone has at least ten counts. J is TRBJ2-1 and V is TRBV21-1; the table's D call of TRBD1 was not tested on the DNA. TRBV21-1 is termed a pseudogene. CDR3 length: 16 amino acids. CDR3 DNA: TGTGCCAGCAGCCTCTGGGGGCCGAGCTCCTACAATGAGCAGTTCTTC. Its translation is CASSLWGPSSYNEQFF.

This clone was counted between two and nine times. Germline and junction disagree at one end, which may indicate a read error. The chain recombines TRBV7-7 with TRBJ1-3; 9 bases line up with TRBD1. The CDR3 loop spans 14 amino acids. From germline, CDR1 is SSHAT and CDR2 FNYEAQ (reference sequence). In DNA, the CDR3 is TGTGCTAGCAGCCCTGGACAGGGGGGAAACACCATATATTTT. Protein sequence: CASSPGQGGNTIYF.

V gene TRBV29-1 combines with J gene TRBJ2-1; D may be TRBD1 (5 bases). Per the germline V gene, CDR1 is SQVTM and CDR2 is ANQGSEA. Deletions cut 8 bases from V and 7 bases from J, with 15 bases between. The CDR3 is made up of 12 amino acids. CDR3 nucleotide sequence: TGCAGCTCCCACCAGGGAAGGAATGAGCAGTTCTTC. Translated: CSSHQGRNEQFF.

This clone was picked up many times. The V and J genes are TRBV28 and TRBJ1-5; no firm D call. This CDR3 is built from 14 residues. Looked up from germline, CDR1 is MDHEN and CDR2 is SYDVKM. Deletions cut 5 bases from V and 0 bases from J, with 8 bases between. In nucleotides, the CDR3 is TGTGCCAGCAGTGAAGGGAATAGCAATCAGCCCCAGCATTTT. It specifies CASSEGNSNQPQHF.

Here the CDR3 DNA reads TGCGCCAGCAGCTTGGGGCATACAGAGGTTGTCACTGAAGCTTTCTTT. This translates into CASSLGHTEVVTEAFF. The chain couples TRBV5-1 to TRBJ1-1; the D is unclear. The CDR3 length is 16 residues. Germline V gives CDR1 SGHRS, CDR2 YFSETQ. V gave up 0 bases and J gave up 4 bases, with 16 bases separating them.